This TCR beta chain was profiled in a study of cytomegalovirus exposure and HLA in healthy donors. Findings of the study overall: CMV serostatus was the only immune exposure information that was available.

With V trimmed by 3 bases and J by 4 bases, 5 bases remained unmatched. CDR1 and CDR2 (germline): SEHNR, FQNEAQ (reference sequence). The CDR3 covers 15 residues. Note on this clone: What it binds is unknown.

Use of 60 Vbeta and 13 Jbeta primers characterized the PCR. The method was immunoSEQ multiplex PCR; TCRdb's version includes in-frame clones alone and lacks a portion of them. The sample consists of over 100,000 clones, 73% of them appearing once. At sampling all donors were nominally healthy, likely with unrecorded immune exposures. This chain links TRBV7-9 with TRBJ2-7; 11 positions match TRBD2. The origin of this receptor is a man aged 40-49 years in good health and CMV-seronegative. Sample: PBMCs. CDR3 in amino acids: CASSLTGTSGYEQYF. CDR3 DNA sequence: TGTGCCAGCAGCTTGACGGGGACTAGCGGATACGAGCAGTACTTC. Combining the CDR3 with reference TRBV7-9 and TRBJ2-7 gives the whole variable domain DTGVSQNPRHKITKRGQNVTFRCDPISEHNRLYWYRQTLGQGPEFLTYFQNEAQLEKSRLLSDRFSAERPKGSFSTLEIQRTEQGDSAMYLCASSLTGTSGYEQYFGPGTRLTVT.